This entry concerns a single TCR beta chain. Its antigen specificity is not known. Per-nucleotide qualities are absent, and no much larger clonotype sits a single base away. The donors were included in the validation cohort of roughly 130 subjects, a group kept apart from the approximately 690-subject first cohort. The data were obtained in a study of cytomegalovirus exposure and HLA in healthy donors (dated by TCRdb to the late 2010s). Notes on the research overall: According to a later analysis, one platform produced both the roughly 110 validation repertoires and the approximately 660 repertoires of the first cohort. The study aimed to test whether signatures of past pathogen exposure could be identified by cataloging public T cell receptors. To predict cytomegalovirus infection status, the study brought together high-throughput TCR immunosequencing, statistical association of individual TCRs with disease status, and machine learning. Besides the first cohort of more than 650 subjects, a separate validation cohort made up of about 120 different subjects was used.

Here is what the overall study found, with its caveats: A later analysis found that TCRs clustered in the first cohort also tended to co-occur in the roughly 120 validation repertoires, with 94% of cluster scores above 0. Across donors, most TCR sequences were observed very rarely, whereas some public TCRs were present in many individuals. In vitro tests confirmed that a few of the cytomegalovirus-associated TCR beta chains recognize cytomegalovirus antigens. A later analysis lacked HLA typing for the validation cohort, so it scored co-occurrence in that cohort across all 120 or so repertoires. In both the original and validation cohorts, the classifier was reported to diagnose cytomegalovirus status with high specificity and sensitivity. The authors suggested that the approach could potentially be extended to other disease states and immunological phenotypes. In the study, 150 to 200 TCR beta chains were listed as associated with cytomegalovirus.

The library was produced with the immunoSEQ multiplex PCR assay. The study's own analysis went as follows. A statistical classification framework was built for diagnosing cytomegalovirus status from the catalog of TCR beta chain sequences. Imported from immuneACCESS, the table was reduced by TCRdb to in-frame sequences with V and J called. These copies leave out some clones; in studies compared against another copy, an unresolved V gene accounts for under half, and the cause of the remainder is not known. The V and J calls and clone size were taken over from that table, and D and trimming were inferred from the DNA. Here the sample has about 330,000 clones; roughly 85% occur a single time. Jointly, the top ten make up more than 0.8% of the sample. Trimmed from V: 5 bases; trimmed from J: 4 bases; junction bases lacking a gene match: 4. From a lookup of the germline V gene (reference sequence), CDR1 and CDR2 are SEHNR and FQNEAQ. From the cysteine through the phenylalanine, the CDR3 covers 14 amino acids. Only CDR3 DNA is held: 42 bases, read in frame from base 1.

Sequenced: PBMCs. This TCR derives from a woman under 30 in good health and CMV-seronegative. The rearranged segments are TRBV7-9 and TRBJ1-2; 10 bases in the junction line up with TRBD1. The DNA is TGTGCCAGCAGCCCCCGGGACAGGGGCTATGGCTACACCTTC. This yields the protein CASSPRDRGYGYTF.